This T cell receptor (beta chain) was obtained from a study of cytomegalovirus exposure and HLA in healthy donors. Study-wide results and limits: Exclusion as indistinguishable affected some V segments, including TRBV6-2 and TRBV6-3. Some TCR beta chains (164 of them) were listed as cytomegalovirus-associated.

PCR involved 60 Vbeta and 13 Jbeta primers. Some clones are missing from TCRdb's copy, which holds only in-frame ones; the method was immunoSEQ multiplex PCR. The table lists 110,000 or so clones, 65% to 75% of them singletons. CDR1 and CDR2 (germline): SSHAT, FNYEAQ (reference sequence). The CDR3 is 18 amino acids. In regard to this clone: The antigen is unknown. The junction differs from germline at one of its ends, possibly a read error.

Sequencing was performed on PBMCs. The receptor was isolated from a woman in her thirties or forties in good health and CMV-seropositive. The chain is built from TRBV7-7 and TRBJ2-5, with TRBD2 identical over 15 bases. CDR3 nucleotides: TGTGCTAGCAGCTTAGGACTAGCGGGGGGGCTAGTTCCAGAGACCCAGTACTTC. Its protein product is CASSLGLAGGLVPETQYF.